Listed below are T cell receptor beta chains from one sample, sequenced in a study of CD8+CD57+ T cells in acquired aplastic anemia. One entry per CDR3 protein results from TCRdb running MiXCR on the reads. The sample shows under 150,000 distinct CDR3 sequences, 41% of them seen only once. Sequences were obtained from sorted CD4+, CD8+, or CD8+CD57+ T cells (not recorded which) from PBMCs. Receptors originate from a human donor in good health, serving as a control. Each CDR3 is given with its conserved first and last residue. Fields, in order: J gene, D gene, V gene, clone size, CDR3 protein, CDR3 DNA. A D gene is named only where the DNA matches it firmly. The listing skips clone size in some rows; elsewhere it reads once, few, many or a size class.

J: TRBJ2-4; D: TRBD1; V: TRBV19; size: many; CDR3: CASSILWDRLRGIQYF; DNA: TGTGCCAGTAGTATACTTTGGGACAGGCTTCGAGGCATTCAGTACTTC
J: TRBJ1-5; D: NA; V: TRBV7-2; size: many; CDR3: CASSFRSGVSQPQHF; DNA: TGTGCCAGCAGCTTCCGATCGGGGGTGAGTCAGCCCCAGCATTTT
J: TRBJ1-2; D: TRBD1; V: TRBV2; size: few; CDR3: CASSQDLQGGSSYGYTF; DNA: TGTGCCAGCAGCCAAGACCTACAGGGGGGATCCTCCTATGGCTACACCTTC
J: TRBJ2-1; D: NA; V: TRBV4-1; size: many; CDR3: CASSQQAGLGPDEQFF; DNA: TGCGCCAGCAGCCAGCAAGCCGGTCTGGGGCCTGATGAGCAGTTCTTC
J: TRBJ2-1; D: TRBD2; V: TRBV11-3; size: NA; CDR3: CASVRGRGYNEQFF; DNA: TGTGCCAGCGTACGCGGGAGGGGATACAATGAGCAGTTCTTC
J: TRBJ1-6; D: NA; V: TRBV7-9; size: NA; CDR3: CASSSISGSPLHF; DNA: TGTGCCAGCAGCTCGATTAGCGGATCACCCCTCCACTTT
J: TRBJ1-1; D: NA; V: TRBV12-3/TRBV12-4; size: many; CDR3: CASSFSQGPYTEAFF; DNA: TGTGCCAGCAGTTTTTCCCAGGGCCCTTACACTGAAGCTTTCTTT
J: TRBJ2-3; D: NA; V: TRBV5-1; size: NA; CDR3: CASSLEGGCTDTQYF; DNA: TGCGCCAGCAGCCTGGAGGGGGGTTGCACAGATACGCAGTATTTT
J: TRBJ2-2; D: TRBD2; V: TRBV10-3; size: many; CDR3: CAISVAGGGELFF; DNA: TGTGCCATCAGCGTAGCGGGAGGCGGGGAGCTGTTTTTT
J: TRBJ1-2; D: TRBD1; V: TRBV7-4; size: NA; CDR3: CASSYTFGQGIYGYTF; DNA: TGTGCCAGCAGCTACACTTTCGGACAGGGCATCTATGGCTACACCTTC
J: TRBJ2-1; D: TRBD2; V: TRBV20-1; size: many; CDR3: CSARRSHLLAGGSYNEQFF; DNA: TGCAGTGCTAGACGATCCCACCTCTTAGCGGGGGGATCCTACAATGAGCAGTTCTTC
J: TRBJ2-6; D: TRBD1; V: TRBV15; size: NA; CDR3: CATSRTVDRARGANVLTF; DNA: TGTGCCACCAGCAGAACGGTGGACAGGGCGAGGGGGGCCAACGTCCTGACTTTC
J: TRBJ2-7; D: NA; V: TRBV14; size: NA; CDR3: CASSQGGIEQYF; DNA: TGTGCCAGCAGCCAAGGGGGGATTGAGCAGTACTTC
J: TRBJ2-1; D: TRBD2; V: TRBV11-3; size: many; CDR3: CASSTRLANEQFF; DNA: TGTGCCAGCAGCACCAGACTAGCCAATGAGCAGTTCTTC
J: TRBJ1-5; D: NA; V: TRBV27; size: few; CDR3: CASSARRPGSNQPQHF; DNA: TGTGCCAGCAGTGCCCGCAGGCCGGGGAGCAATCAGCCCCAGCATTTT
J: TRBJ2-7; D: NA; V: TRBV20-1; size: many; CDR3: CSASPKRAGPLTEQYF; DNA: TGCAGTGCTAGCCCCAAGAGGGCGGGACCCCTCACCGAGCAGTACTTC
J: TRBJ2-7; D: TRBD2; V: TRBV10-3; size: NA; CDR3: CAISESPSSGRYEQYF; DNA: TGTGCCATCAGTGAGTCCCCCTCGAGCGGGAGATACGAGCAGTACTTC
J: TRBJ2-7; D: NA; V: TRBV7-8; size: NA; CDR3: CASSPRDGAYEQYF; DNA: TGTGCCAGCAGCCCCCGGGATGGCGCCTACGAGCAGTACTTC
J: TRBJ2-1; D: TRBD1; V: TRBV6-1; size: NA; CDR3: CASSEGTGGYNEQFF; DNA: TGTGCCAGCAGTGAAGGGACAGGGGGCTACAATGAGCAGTTCTTC
J: TRBJ1-4; D: NA; V: TRBV2; size: many; CDR3: CASSPGDSGNEKLFF; DNA: TGTGCCAGCAGCCCGGGGGATTCAGGAAATGAAAAACTGTTTTTT
J: TRBJ1-6; D: NA; V: TRBV2; size: many; CDR3: CASRGPDGISPLHF; DNA: TGTGCCAGCAGGGGTCCGGACGGGATTTCACCCCTCCACTTT
J: TRBJ1-4; D: TRBD1; V: TRBV5-4; size: NA; CDR3: CASSSDRLAEKLFF; DNA: TGTGCCAGCAGCTCGGACAGGCTGGCTGAAAAACTGTTTTTT
J: TRBJ1-1; D: NA; V: TRBV20-1; size: NA; CDR3: CSARDSKNTEAFF; DNA: TGCAGTGCAAGAGACAGCAAGAACACTGAAGCTTTCTTT
J: TRBJ2-1; D: TRBD1; V: TRBV24-1; size: NA; CDR3: CATSDTGQGDNEQFF; DNA: TGTGCCACCAGTGATACGGGACAGGGGGACAATGAGCAGTTCTTC
J: TRBJ1-1; D: NA; V: TRBV20-1; size: NA; CDR3: CSASTQGTEAFF; DNA: TGCAGTGCATCGACCCAAGGGACTGAAGCTTTCTTT
J: TRBJ1-2; D: NA; V: TRBV20-1; size: NA; CDR3: CSAREIFNYGYTF; DNA: TGCAGTGCTAGAGAGATCTTTAACTATGGCTACACCTTC
J: TRBJ2-1; D: TRBD1; V: TRBV12-3/TRBV12-4; size: NA; CDR3: CASTWTGDLLDEQFF; DNA: TGTGCCAGCACCTGGACAGGGGACCTTTTGGATGAGCAGTTCTTC
J: TRBJ2-7; D: TRBD1; V: TRBV19; size: NA; CDR3: CASMGTGTGLNEQYF; DNA: TGTGCCAGTATGGGGACCGGGACAGGGCTCAACGAGCAGTACTTC
J: TRBJ1-1; D: NA; V: TRBV7-9; size: many; CDR3: CASSLRSGDTEAFF; DNA: TGTGCCAGCAGCTTAAGATCAGGGGACACTGAAGCTTTCTTT
J: TRBJ1-2; D: NA; V: TRBV11-2; size: many; CDR3: CASSLDLFGVYGYTF; DNA: TGTGCCAGCAGCTTAGATCTATTTGGGGTTTATGGCTACACCTTC
J: TRBJ2-7; D: NA; V: TRBV19; size: many; CDR3: CASSISRAYEQYF; DNA: TGTGCCAGTAGTATTTCCAGAGCCTACGAGCAGTACTTC
J: TRBJ1-6; D: TRBD1; V: TRBV10-3; size: few; CDR3: CAIRAGTGVGSPLHF; DNA: TGTGCCATCAGGGCCGGGACAGGGGTAGGTTCACCCCTCCACTTT
J: TRBJ1-2; D: TRBD1; V: TRBV5-8; size: many; CDR3: CASSFGQGAGYTF; DNA: TGTGCCAGCAGCTTCGGACAGGGGGCTGGCTACACCTTC
J: TRBJ2-2; D: NA; V: TRBV6-1; size: NA; CDR3: CASSFARQTGELFF; DNA: TGTGCCAGCAGTTTTGCGAGACAAACCGGGGAGCTGTTTTTT
J: TRBJ1-5; D: NA; V: TRBV5-1; size: NA; CDR3: CASSLVPSNQPQHF; DNA: TGCGCCAGCAGCTTGGTTCCTAGCAATCAGCCCCAGCATTTT
J: TRBJ2-1; D: NA; V: TRBV7-2; size: many; CDR3: CASSPSSYNEQFF; DNA: TGTGCCAGCAGCCCAAGCTCCTACAATGAGCAGTTCTTC
J: TRBJ1-2; D: NA; V: TRBV10-3; size: many; CDR3: CAIGGTPDGYTF; DNA: TGTGCCATCGGTGGGACACCAGATGGCTACACCTTC
J: TRBJ1-1; D: NA; V: TRBV12-3/TRBV12-4; size: many; CDR3: CASSLPTGNTEAFF; DNA: TGTGCCAGCAGCTTACCAACGGGGAACACTGAAGCTTTCTTT
J: TRBJ1-2; D: NA; V: TRBV7-2; size: NA; CDR3: CASSWGGDGYTF; DNA: TGTGCCAGCAGCTGGGGAGGGGATGGCTACACCTTC
J: TRBJ1-1; D: NA; V: TRBV19; size: NA; CDR3: CASSIGGGGTEAFF; DNA: TGTGCCAGTAGTATAGGAGGGGGAGGGACTGAAGCTTTCTTT
J: TRBJ1-1; D: TRBD1; V: TRBV19; size: many; CDR3: CASSRDRGMNTEAFF; DNA: TGTGCCAGTAGTAGGGACAGGGGGATGAACACTGAAGCTTTCTTT
J: TRBJ2-4; D: TRBD1; V: TRBV2; size: NA; CDR3: CASSLDREASQYF; DNA: TGTGCCAGCAGTCTGGACAGGGAGGCGAGTCAGTACTTC
J: TRBJ2-2; D: NA; V: TRBV20-1; size: many; CDR3: CSASRPSGLSNTGELFF; DNA: TGCAGTGCTAGTAGGCCTAGTGGGCTTTCGAACACCGGGGAGCTGTTTTTT
J: TRBJ1-2; D: NA; V: TRBV20-1; size: NA; CDR3: CSARDNSNYGYTF; DNA: TGCAGTGCCCGGGACAACTCTAACTATGGCTACACCTTC